This passage covers 15 T cell receptor beta chains from one sample sequenced in a study of T cells after yellow fever vaccination. TCRdb analysed the 5' RACE reads with MiXCR anew, one entry per CDR3 protein. This table has roughly 330,000 distinct CDR3 sequences, about 6.9% appearing once. Here the sequenced sample was PBMCs, taken roughly seven weeks after the first yellow fever vaccination. These receptors were obtained from a man between 18 and 29 years old who received the YFV17D yellow fever vaccine.

The table lists this clonotype with many counts. The J gene is TRBJ2-4, the V gene TRBV7-2, with 9 bases identical to TRBD1. The CDR3 spans 16 residues. V gave up 5 bases and J gave up 7 bases; unmatched junction bases: 12. Germline CDR1 and CDR2: SGHTA and FQGNSA. Here the CDR3 reads CASSVTGGAGRNIQYF. CDR3 nucleotide sequence: TGTGCCAGCAGCGTAACAGGGGGCGCAGGTCGGAACATTCAGTACTTC.

This clonotype was observed many times. CDR3 coding DNA: TGTGCCAGCAGGGCTACTAGCGGGGGGGTTCGGGAGCAGTTCTTC. This translates into CASRATSGGVREQFF. The V gene is TRBV6-5, the J gene TRBJ2-1, with 13 bases lining up with TRBD2. The V gene end was trimmed by 6 bases and the J gene end by 10 bases; junction bases not matched to a gene: 9. This CDR3 contains 15 residues. Germline lookup yields CDR1 MNHEY and CDR2 SVGAGI.

The chain links TRBV5-1 to TRBJ2-2; D remains unclear. Per germline, CDR1 SGHRS and CDR2 YFSETQ. Trimming pared 0 bases from V and 5 bases from J, leaving 11 bases between. This CDR3 has 15 amino acids. The CDR3 DNA reads TGCGCCAGCAGCTTGGGGAATTCCGGGACCGGGGAGCTGTTTTTT. Amino acids: CASSLGNSGTGELFF.

This clonotype was observed a handful of times. The rearrangement uses TRBV4-3 and TRBJ2-6; D gene unclear. In germline, CDR1 is LGHNA, CDR2 YSLEER. The CDR3 is 16 amino acids. V lost 0 bases to trimming and J lost 0 bases, with 6 bases between them. The CDR3 sequence is CASSQDWSSGANVLTF. The CDR3 coding sequence is TGCGCCAGCAGCCAAGATTGGAGCTCTGGGGCCAACGTCCTGACTTTC.

This clonotype was seen a few times. The rearrangement links TRBV10-3 to TRBJ1-2, with D unclear. The germline CDR1 and CDR2 sequences are ENHRY and SYGVKD. V was pared by 2 bases and J by 5 bases, with 9 bases between. This CDR3 comprises 13 residues. CDR3 residues: CAISERAVYGYTF. DNA of the CDR3: TGTGCCATCAGTGAGAGGGCGGTTTATGGCTACACCTTC.

This clonotype has at least ten counts. The genes are TRBV12-3 or TRBV12-4 and TRBJ1-5; D is unclear. The CDR3 is 11 residues long. V was shortened by 3 bases and J by 5 bases, with 2 bases between the two germline ends. CDR3 sequence reads: CASSFHQPQHF. Written as DNA, the CDR3 is TGTGCCAGCAGTTTCCATCAGCCCCAGCATTTT.

This chain joins TRBV20-1 and TRBJ2-1, with D unresolved. V shed 6 bases and J shed 7 bases, with 10 bases lying between them. Germline CDR1 and CDR2: DFQATT and SNEGSKA (reference sequence). The CDR3 spans 11 residues. CDR3 nucleotide sequence: TGCAGTGCCGCAACCAAGAATGAGCAGTTCTTC. This encodes CSAATKNEQFF.

V and J are TRBV7-6 and TRBJ2-6, with D perhaps TRBD1 or TRBD2 (6 bases each). This CDR3 spans 15 amino acids. V dropped 4 bases and J dropped 4 bases, with 11 bases sitting between them. Germline CDR1 reads SGHVS; CDR2 reads FNYEAQ. The CDR3 DNA reads TGTGCCAGCAGCTCTAGGGGGGTCGGGGCCAACGTCCTGACTTTC. Amino acids: CASSSRGVGANVLTF.

CDR3 region: CASSPTATQETQYF. CDR3 in DNA: TGTGCCAGCAGCCCCACGGCAACTCAAGAGACCCAGTACTTC. The chain couples TRBV7-3 to TRBJ2-5; D uncertain. Germline lookup yields CDR1 SGHTA and CDR2 FQGTGA. V lost 5 bases, J lost 2 bases, and 12 bases lay in between. The CDR3 loop spans 14 amino acids. Filled out from reference TRBV7-3 and TRBJ2-5, the complete variable domain reads GAGVSQTPSNKVTEKGKYVELRCDPISGHTALYWYRQSLGQGPEFLIYFQGTGAADDSGLPNDRFFAVRPEGSVSTLKIQRTERGDSAVYLCASSPTATQETQYFGPGTRLLVL.

There are a few counts of this clonotype. This chain uses TRBV7-2 with TRBJ1-1; 9 nucleotides align to TRBD1. The trim removed 5 bases at V and 5 bases at J, leaving 9 bases unmatched. CDR1 is SGHTA and CDR2 is FQGNSA in the germline V gene. This CDR3 contains 15 residues. CDR3 amino acids: CASSVLTGGRTEAFF. The DNA for the CDR3 is TGTGCCAGCAGCGTACTGACAGGGGGGCGAACTGAAGCTTTCTTT. The whole variable domain, remainder taken from reference TRBV7-2 and TRBJ1-1, is GAGVSQSPSNKVTEKGKDVELRCDPISGHTALYWYRQSLGQGLEFLIYFQGNSAPDKSGLPSDRFSAERTGGSVSTLTIQRTQQEDSAVYLCASSVLTGGRTEAFFGQGTRLTVV.

This chain connects TRBV5-6 to TRBJ2-3; 7 bases map to TRBD2. The CDR3 contains 16 residues. Germline V gene data show CDR1 as SGHDT and CDR2 as YYEEEE. The V and J ends lost 3 bases and 2 bases, in that order; junction bases with no gene match: 9. CDR3 sequence (DNA): TGTGCCAGCAGCTACCCCTTGGCGGGGGACACAGATACGCAGTATTTT. Protein sequence: CASSYPLAGDTDTQYF.

The table lists this clonotype with a few counts. The chain carries TRBV4-3 and TRBJ1-2, with TRBD1 as a possible D gene (6 bases). Germline-derived CDR1 and CDR2 are LGHNA and YSLEER. There are 15 residues in the CDR3. Trimming stripped 4 bases from V and 4 bases from J, with 16 bases between. The CDR3 loop is CASSRWGGEIYGYTF. For the CDR3, the DNA is TGCGCCAGCAGCCGATGGGGGGGCGAAATCTATGGCTACACCTTC.

This clonotype turned up a few times. One end of the junction fails to match germline, which may point to a read error. V gene TRBV7-8 combines with J gene TRBJ2-7; D is possibly TRBD1 (6 bases). Germline CDR1 and CDR2: SGHVS and FQNEAQ. The CDR3 extends over 12 amino acids. Here the CDR3 DNA reads TGTGCCAGCAGCTTTGGACAGCCTGAGCTGTACTTC. Translated: CASSFGQPELYF.

J is TRBJ2-1 and V is TRBV5-1; no reliable D call. The germline V gene encodes CDR1 SGHRS and CDR2 YFSETQ. The CDR3 extends over 12 amino acids. V was clipped by 5 bases and J by 5 bases, with 8 bases between them. CDR3 sequence reads: CASSWTDNEQFF. DNA of the CDR3: TGCGCCAGCAGTTGGACGGACAATGAGCAGTTCTTC.

The chain has TRBV9 and TRBJ2-1; 8 nucleotides line up with TRBD2. Germline V CDR1 and CDR2: SGDLS, YYNGEE. The ends lost 0 bases at V and 2 bases at J; junction bases unmatched: 4. The CDR3 spans 16 residues. The CDR3 spells CASSVEASGPYNEQFF. The DNA for the CDR3 is TGTGCCAGCAGCGTAGAAGCTAGCGGGCCCTACAATGAGCAGTTCTTC.